A single sample is the source of the 10 T cell receptor beta chains below, sequenced in a study of early T cells in non-severe SARS-CoV-2 infection. From the 5' RACE reads, TCRdb called clonotypes with MiXCR, one entry per CDR3 protein. The repertoire consists of approximately 100,000 distinct CDR3 sequences, with around 15% occurring once and the leading ten covering under 8%. The specimen sequenced was whole blood. The source of these receptors is an adult who was a healthcare worker with PCR-confirmed SARS-CoV-2 infection or an uninfected control (not recorded which).

This clonotype was seen a handful of times. The rearrangement links TRBV28 to TRBJ2-3; TRBD1 matches at 7 bases. V shed 1 base, J shed 2 bases, and the junction held 9 bases outside the gene matches. CDR1 and CDR2 from the germline V gene are MDHEN and SYDVKM. This CDR3 spans 17 amino acids. This chain's CDR3 is CASSLFYRGPITDTQYF. In DNA form, the CDR3 reads TGTGCCAGCAGTTTATTTTACAGGGGACCCATCACAGATACGCAGTATTTT. Drawing the rest from reference TRBV28 and TRBJ2-3, the complete variable domain is DVKVTQSSRYLVKRTGEKVFLECVQDMDHENMFWYRQDPGLGLRLIYFSYDVKMKEKGDIPEGYSVSREKKERFSLILESASTNQTSMYLCASSLFYRGPITDTQYFGPGTRLTVL.

This clonotype was found many times. The chain links TRBV7-9 to TRBJ2-4; 10 nucleotides agree with TRBD1. With 3 bases clipped from V and 6 bases from J, the junction kept 5 bases outside the gene matches. Germline V gene data show CDR1 as SEHNR and CDR2 as FQNEAQ (reference sequence). CDR3 size: 15 residues. The CDR3 is CASSLGRQGANIQYF. In DNA form, the CDR3 reads TGTGCCAGCAGCTTGGGGAGACAGGGGGCAAACATTCAGTACTTC.

This sequence joins TRBV7-9 and TRBJ2-7; the match to TRBD1 covers 7 bases. The length of the CDR3 is 15 residues. J was trimmed by 3 bases and V by 0 bases; bases with no gene match: 5. Germline CDR1 is SEHNR and CDR2 is FQNEAQ (reference sequence). CDR3 nucleotide sequence: TGTGCCAGCAGCTTAGCGGGGGACAGCTACTACGAGCAGTACTTC. Protein sequence: CASSLAGDSYYEQYF. The full variable domain, in which reference TRBV7-9 and TRBJ2-7 provide the parts outside the CDR3, is DTGVSQNPRHKITKRGQNVTFRCDPISEHNRLYWYRQTLGQGPEFLTYFQNEAQLEKSRLLSDRFSAERPKGSFSTLEIQRTEQGDSAMYLCASSLAGDSYYEQYFGPGTRLTVT.

The chain joins TRBV7-9 to TRBJ1-2; 9 bases align to TRBD1. J lost 6 bases, V lost 1 base, and 3 bases had no gene match. The CDR3 runs to 14 residues. The germline V gene encodes CDR1 SEHNR and CDR2 FQNEAQ (reference sequence). The CDR3 region is CASSLEQGANGYTF. The CDR3, as DNA: TGTGCCAGCAGCTTAGAACAGGGGGCAAATGGCTACACCTTC. Complete variable domain (other parts from reference TRBV7-9 and TRBJ1-2): DTGVSQNPRHKITKRGQNVTFRCDPISEHNRLYWYRQTLGQGPEFLTYFQNEAQLEKSRLLSDRFSAERPKGSFSTLEIQRTEQGDSAMYLCASSLEQGANGYTFGSGTRLTVV.

This clonotype was counted at least ten times. The rearrangement joins TRBV28 to TRBJ1-6; D uncertain. The CDR3 is 12 residues long. V lost 2 bases, J lost 11 bases, and 7 bases lay in between. Germline V gives CDR1 MDHEN, CDR2 SYDVKM. The CDR3 DNA reads TGTGCCAGCAGTTTAATGGTGGCACCCCTCCACTTT. This gives the protein CASSLMVAPLHF.

CDR3 coding DNA: TGTGCCAGCAGCTTAGCCCACGCTCGCAATGAGCAGTTCTTC. Its protein is CASSLAHARNEQFF. The gene calls are TRBV11-2 and TRBJ2-1; D remains unclear. Germline loops: CDR1 SGHAT, CDR2 FQNNGV. The CDR3 consists of 14 residues. Trimming stripped 1 base from V and 6 bases from J, with 10 bases between.

This clonotype was picked up a small number of times. The gene calls are TRBV9 and TRBJ2-3; 14 bases line up with TRBD2. This CDR3 has 17 residues. Per the germline V gene, CDR1 is SGDLS and CDR2 is YYNGEE. The V segment lost 4 bases and the J segment 2 bases; nucleotides outside the gene matches: 6. CDR3 in DNA: TGTGCCAGCAGCCGAGGACTAGCGGGGGGATACACAGATACGCAGTATTTT. Protein: CASSRGLAGGYTDTQYF.

V and J are TRBV7-3 and TRBJ1-1; 8 bases align to TRBD1. This CDR3 contains 14 residues. The V gene's germline CDR1 is SGHTA and CDR2 FQGTGA. Trimming cost V 5 bases and J 7 bases; bases outside gene matches: 9. As DNA, the CDR3 is TGTGCCAGCAGCCCGAGGGACAGGACATTTGAAGCTTTCTTT. It yields the protein CASSPRDRTFEAFF.

This clonotype was recorded a few times. The conserved final phenylalanine or tryptophan is absent from the CDR3, which likely points to a read error. The chain joins TRBV28 to TRBJ2-1; D is unclear. CDR3 length: 11 residues. Trimming cost V 5 bases and J 3 bases, with 2 bases left between them. From germline, CDR1 is MDHEN and CDR2 SYDVKM. The CDR3 loop reads CASSDYNEQFL. The CDR3, as DNA: TGTGCCAGCAGTGACTACAATGAGCAGTTCTTA.

The table lists this clonotype with a few counts. V gene TRBV6-2 or TRBV6-3 combines with J gene TRBJ2-1; D may be TRBD2 (6 bases). V lost 7 bases and J lost 6, with 13 bases in between. The CDR3 has 13 residues. Looked up from germline, CDR1 is MNHEY and CDR2 is SVGEGT. CDR3 DNA: TGTGCCAGCACCACCACCGGGGGCAATGAGCAGTTCTTC. Its protein product is CASTTTGGNEQFF.